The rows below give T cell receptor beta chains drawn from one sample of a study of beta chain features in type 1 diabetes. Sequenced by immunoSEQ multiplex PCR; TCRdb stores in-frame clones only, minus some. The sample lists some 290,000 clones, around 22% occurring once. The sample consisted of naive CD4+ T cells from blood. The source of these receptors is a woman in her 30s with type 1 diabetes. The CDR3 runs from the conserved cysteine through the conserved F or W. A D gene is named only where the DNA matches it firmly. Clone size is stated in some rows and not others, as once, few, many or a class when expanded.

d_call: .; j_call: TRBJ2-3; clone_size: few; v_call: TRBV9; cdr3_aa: CASSPPTRADTQYF; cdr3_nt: TGTGCCAGCAGCCCCCCTACGCGAGCGGATACGCAGTATTTT
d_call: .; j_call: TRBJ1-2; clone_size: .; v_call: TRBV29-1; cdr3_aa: CSVSANYGYTF; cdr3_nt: TGCAGCGTTTCGGCTAACTATGGCTACACCTTC
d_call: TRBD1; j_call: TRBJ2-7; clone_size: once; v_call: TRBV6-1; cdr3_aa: CASRAGTGAAYEQYF; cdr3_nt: TGTGCCAGCAGGGCCGGGACAGGGGCCGCCTACGAGCAGTACTTC
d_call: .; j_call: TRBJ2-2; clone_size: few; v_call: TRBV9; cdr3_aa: CASSVRAPPGELFF; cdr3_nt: TGTGCCAGCAGCGTACGAGCTCCTCCCGGGGAGCTGTTTTTT
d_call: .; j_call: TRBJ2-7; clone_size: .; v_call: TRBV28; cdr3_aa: CASSRQGLGEQYF; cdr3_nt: TGTGCCAGCAGTAGGCAGGGTTTAGGGGAGCAGTACTTC
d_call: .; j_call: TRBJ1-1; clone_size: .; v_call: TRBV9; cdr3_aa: CASSVAPRGDTEAFF; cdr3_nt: TGTGCCAGCAGCGTAGCCCCCCGGGGGGACACTGAAGCTTTCTTT
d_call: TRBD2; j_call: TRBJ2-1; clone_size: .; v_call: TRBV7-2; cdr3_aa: CASSRRLAGKVEQFF; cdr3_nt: TGTGCCAGCAGCAGAAGACTAGCGGGAAAGGTTGAGCAGTTCTTC
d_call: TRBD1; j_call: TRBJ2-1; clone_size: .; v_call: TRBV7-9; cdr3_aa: CASGLDRGAYNEQFF; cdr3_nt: TGTGCCAGCGGCCTGGACAGGGGAGCCTACAATGAGCAGTTCTTC
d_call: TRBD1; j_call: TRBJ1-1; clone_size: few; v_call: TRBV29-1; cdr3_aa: CSVDRGTEAFF; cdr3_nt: TGCAGCGTTGACAGGGGGACTGAAGCTTTCTTT
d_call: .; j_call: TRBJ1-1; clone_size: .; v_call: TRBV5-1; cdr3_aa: CASSLVGGSEAFF; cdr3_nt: TGCGCCAGCAGCTTGGTTGGCGGCTCTGAAGCTTTCTTT
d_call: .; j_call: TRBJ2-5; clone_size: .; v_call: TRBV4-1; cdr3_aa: CASSQDGGWETQYF; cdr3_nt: TGCGCCAGCAGCCAAGATGGGGGGTGGGAGACCCAGTACTTC
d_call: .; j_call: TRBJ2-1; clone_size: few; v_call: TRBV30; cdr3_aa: CAWSPRGHSPHNEQFF; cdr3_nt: TGTGCCTGGAGTCCAAGGGGACACTCACCCCACAATGAGCAGTTCTTC
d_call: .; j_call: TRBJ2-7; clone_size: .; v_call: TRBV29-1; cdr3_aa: CSVGWTAYEQYF; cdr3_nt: TGCAGCGTTGGGTGGACAGCCTACGAGCAGTACTTC
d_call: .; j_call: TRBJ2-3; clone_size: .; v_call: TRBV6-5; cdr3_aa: CASRGSVTDTQYF; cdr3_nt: TGTGCCAGCAGGGGCAGTGTCACAGATACGCAGTATTTT
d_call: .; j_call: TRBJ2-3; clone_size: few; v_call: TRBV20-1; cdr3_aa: CSVPGQYF; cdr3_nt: TGCAGTGTTCCGGGGCAGTATTTT
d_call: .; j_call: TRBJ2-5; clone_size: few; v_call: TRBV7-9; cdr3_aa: CASSWAGQETQYF; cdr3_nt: TGTGCCAGCAGCTGGGCGGGGCAAGAGACCCAGTACTTC
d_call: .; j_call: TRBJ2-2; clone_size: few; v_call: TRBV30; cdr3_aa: CAARTAGGTGELFF; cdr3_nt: TGTGCCGCCCGGACAGCCGGAGGCACCGGGGAGCTGTTTTTT
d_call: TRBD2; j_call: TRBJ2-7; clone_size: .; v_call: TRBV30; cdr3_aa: CAWTSGSYEQYF; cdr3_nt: TGTGCCTGGACTAGCGGTTCCTACGAGCAGTACTTC
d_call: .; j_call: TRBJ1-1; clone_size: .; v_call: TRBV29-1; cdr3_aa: CSVERDWTNTEAFF; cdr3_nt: TGCAGCGTTGAAAGAGACTGGACAAACACTGAAGCTTTCTTT
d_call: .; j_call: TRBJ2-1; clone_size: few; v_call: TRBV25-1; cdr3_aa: CASSPVTGVYNEQFF; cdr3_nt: TGTGCCAGCAGCCCCGTTACAGGAGTATACAATGAGCAGTTCTTC
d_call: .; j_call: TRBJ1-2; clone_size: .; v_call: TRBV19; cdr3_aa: CASSPGEGYTF; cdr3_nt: TGTGCCAGTAGTCCCGGAGAGGGCTACACCTTC
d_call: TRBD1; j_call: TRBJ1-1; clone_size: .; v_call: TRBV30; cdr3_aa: CAWSQGAVTEAFF; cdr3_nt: TGTGCCTGGTCACAGGGGGCGGTCACTGAAGCTTTCTTT
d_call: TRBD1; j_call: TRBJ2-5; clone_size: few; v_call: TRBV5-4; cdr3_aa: CASSFRTTGQETQYF; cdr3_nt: TGTGCCAGCAGCTTCAGAACGACAGGGCAAGAGACCCAGTACTTC
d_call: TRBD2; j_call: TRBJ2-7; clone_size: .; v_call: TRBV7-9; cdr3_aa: CASSPGLAGVSYEQYF; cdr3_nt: TGTGCCAGCAGCCCGGGACTAGCGGGAGTCTCGTACGAGCAGTACTTC
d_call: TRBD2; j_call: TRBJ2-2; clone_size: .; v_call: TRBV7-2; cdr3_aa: CASSFSSGMTGELFF; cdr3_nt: TGTGCCAGCAGCTTTTCTAGCGGGATGACCGGGGAGCTGTTTTTT
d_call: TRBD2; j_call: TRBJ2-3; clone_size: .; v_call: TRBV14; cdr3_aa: CASSQPGLGEDTQYF; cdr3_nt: TGTGCCAGCAGCCAACCGGGACTAGGAGAAGATACGCAGTATTTT
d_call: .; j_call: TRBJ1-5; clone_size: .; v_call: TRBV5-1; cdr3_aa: CASSLGHSSNQPQHF; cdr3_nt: TGCGCCAGCAGCTTGGGACATTCTAGCAATCAGCCCCAGCATTTT
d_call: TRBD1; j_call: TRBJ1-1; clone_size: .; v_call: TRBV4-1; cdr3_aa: CASSQVTGGNTEAFF; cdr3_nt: TGCGCCAGCAGCCAAGTCACAGGGGGCAACACTGAAGCTTTCTTT
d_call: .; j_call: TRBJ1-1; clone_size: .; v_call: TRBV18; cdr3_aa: CASSPTGGSIEAFF; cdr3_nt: TGTGCCAGCTCACCAACTGGGGGCTCTATCGAAGCTTTCTTT
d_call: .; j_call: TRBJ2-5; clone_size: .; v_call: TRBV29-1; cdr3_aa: CSGLLGGETQYF; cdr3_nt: TGCAGCGGTCTCCTAGGTGGAGAGACCCAGTACTTC
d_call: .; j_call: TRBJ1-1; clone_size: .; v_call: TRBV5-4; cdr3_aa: CASSSLGARTEAFF; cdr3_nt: TGTGCCAGCAGCTCTCTGGGGGCGCGCACTGAAGCTTTCTTT
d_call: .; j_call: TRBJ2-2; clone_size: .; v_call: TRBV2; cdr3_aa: CASSRGSGELFF; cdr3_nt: TGTGCCAGCTCTAGGGGGAGCGGGGAGCTGTTTTTT
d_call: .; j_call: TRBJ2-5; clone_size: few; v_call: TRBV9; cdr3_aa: CASSAHRETQYF; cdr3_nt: TGTGCCAGCAGCGCACACCGAGAGACCCAGTACTTC